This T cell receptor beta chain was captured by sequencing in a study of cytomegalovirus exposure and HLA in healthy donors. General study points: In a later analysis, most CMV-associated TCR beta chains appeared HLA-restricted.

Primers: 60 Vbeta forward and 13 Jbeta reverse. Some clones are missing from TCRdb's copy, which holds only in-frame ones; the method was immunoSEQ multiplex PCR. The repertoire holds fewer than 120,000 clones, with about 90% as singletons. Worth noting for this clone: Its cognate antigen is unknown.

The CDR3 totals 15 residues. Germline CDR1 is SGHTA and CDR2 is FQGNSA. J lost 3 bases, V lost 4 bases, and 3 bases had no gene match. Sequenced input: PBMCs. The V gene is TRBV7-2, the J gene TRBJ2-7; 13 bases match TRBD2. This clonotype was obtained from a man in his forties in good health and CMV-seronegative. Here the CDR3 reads CASSSGLAGFYEQYF. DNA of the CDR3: TGTGCCAGCAGCTCGGGACTAGCGGGGTTCTACGAGCAGTACTTC. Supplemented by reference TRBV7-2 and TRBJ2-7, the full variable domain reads GAGVSQSPSNKVTEKGKDVELRCDPISGHTALYWYRQSLGQGLEFLIYFQGNSAPDKSGLPSDRFSAERTGGSVSTLTIQRTQQEDSAVYLCASSSGLAGFYEQYFGPGTRLTVT.